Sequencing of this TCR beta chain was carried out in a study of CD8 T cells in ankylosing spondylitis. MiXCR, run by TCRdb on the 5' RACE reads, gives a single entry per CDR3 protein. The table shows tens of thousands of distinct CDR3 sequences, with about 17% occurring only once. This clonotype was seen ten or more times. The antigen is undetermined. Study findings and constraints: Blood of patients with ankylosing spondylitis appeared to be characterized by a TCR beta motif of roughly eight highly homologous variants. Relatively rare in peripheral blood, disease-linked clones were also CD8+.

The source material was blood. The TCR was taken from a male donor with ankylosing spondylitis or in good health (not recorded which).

In DNA, the CDR3 is TGTGCCAGCAGTTTAATTTGGGCGGGGGGGTCTCCAAGGGCCCAGTACTTC. This translates into CASSLIWAGGSPRAQYF. The V and J genes are TRBV28 and TRBJ2-5; 9 bases agree with TRBD2. The CDR3 runs 17 residues. The V and J ends lost 2 bases and 9 bases, in that order; junction bases with no gene match: 16. Germline V gene data show CDR1 as MDHEN and CDR2 as SYDVKM.